A selection of T cell receptor beta chains follows, all from one sample in a study of cytomegalovirus exposure and HLA in healthy donors. Method: immunoSEQ multiplex PCR; TCRdb's copy keeps in-frame clones and lacks some. The table lists about 170,000 clones, 80% to 90% of them singletons. Specimen: PBMCs. These receptors were obtained from a male donor in good health and CMV-seronegative. Both conserved end residues are part of each CDR3. D genes are given only for firm matches.

.,TRBV6-1,TRBJ1-2,CASSGSGDYGYTF
TRBD1,TRBV25-1,TRBJ2-7,CASSEGTGGYEQYF
TRBD1,TRBV19,TRBJ1-1,CASSIRTGGTEAFF
TRBD2,TRBV7-3,TRBJ2-1,CASSSQGTSGTNNEQFF
TRBD1,TRBV28,TRBJ2-5,CASSSTRIQGVVGETQYF
TRBD2,TRBV5-1,TRBJ2-7,CASSFGSGRGIYEQYF
.,TRBV5-1,TRBJ1-1,CASSLSGDTEAFF
TRBD2,TRBV28,TRBJ2-5,CASRPSGRFEETQYF
.,TRBV7-9,TRBJ2-7,CASSPNLQGSYEQYF
.,TRBV27,TRBJ2-2,CASSRMTGHTGELFF
.,TRBV5-1,TRBJ2-7,CASSLTTASSYEQYF
TRBD2,TRBV30,TRBJ2-3,CAWAGGPEDTQYF
.,TRBV5-1,TRBJ2-2,CASSLGHRNTGELFF
.,TRBV28,TRBJ1-5,CASSFWTGNQPQHF
TRBD1,TRBV28,TRBJ1-5,CASSLWRGGTGNQPQHF
.,TRBV27,TRBJ2-2,CASSFLASTGELFF
.,TRBV6-1,TRBJ1-1,CASSEAVSWNTEAFF
TRBD2,TRBV19,TRBJ2-5,CASSAGTSGREWETQYF
TRBD1,TRBV19,.,CASRISTGEGSYEQYF
.,TRBV6-5,TRBJ1-6,CASSYSWTVNSPLHF
TRBD2,TRBV2,TRBJ2-3,CASGPGTSGTDTQYF
.,TRBV29-1,TRBJ1-2,CSVVRIPYGYTF
TRBD2,TRBV7-6,TRBJ2-3,CASSLTPLAGARTDTQYF
.,TRBV28,TRBJ2-3,CASSSFTDTQYF
TRBD1,TRBV5-8,TRBJ1-3,CASSSGQGATGNTIYF
.,TRBV7-8,TRBJ2-5,CASSQLKTQYF
.,TRBV27,TRBJ2-7,CASSPGGLGSSYEQYF
TRBD1,TRBV4-1,TRBJ1-5,CASSQDGFGTGFQPQHF
TRBD1,TRBV5-1,TRBJ2-2,CASRLTSGQGAGELFF
.,TRBV7-8,TRBJ1-2,CASRGGGRGYTF
TRBD1,TRBV5-1,TRBJ1-1,CASSLRQGSTEAFF
.,TRBV30,TRBJ1-2,CAWIIFPGGSYGYTF
.,TRBV13,TRBJ1-6,CASSFRGQNSPLHF
TRBD2,TRBV2,TRBJ2-1,CASRGLAGYNEQFF
.,TRBV27,TRBJ1-2,CASSLQPVKGYGYTF
.,TRBV7-9,TRBJ2-1,CASSHVEGSGNEQFF
TRBD1,TRBV19,TRBJ2-7,CASSTYETGEPSYEQYF
.,TRBV29-1,TRBJ1-1,CSVADSRNTEAFF
.,TRBV5-6,TRBJ2-1,CASSPSAGDLSGNEQFF
TRBD2,TRBV6-6,TRBJ2-5,CASSSLAGGQETQYF
.,TRBV28,TRBJ2-5,CASSSQAQETQYF
TRBD1,TRBV28,TRBJ1-4,CASSSPPGGVNEKLFF
.,TRBV29-1,TRBJ2-1,CSVLSSYNEQFF
TRBD1,TRBV19,TRBJ2-3,CASSKDRASTDTQYF
TRBD2,TRBV29-1,TRBJ2-2,CSVSSGMGTGELFF
TRBD1,TRBV4-1,TRBJ1-1,CASSPQGADTEAFF
TRBD1,TRBV5-8,TRBJ2-7,CASSSQGAYYEQYF
TRBD2,TRBV5-5,TRBJ2-3,CASSSLAGGSTDTQYF
.,TRBV28,TRBJ1-5,CASSSKPKYSNQPQHF
TRBD2,TRBV5-1,TRBJ2-7,CASSWTSGGASYEQYF
.,TRBV6-5,TRBJ2-7,CASTVNQASYEQYF
TRBD1,TRBV14,TRBJ1-2,CASSRHTGEDGYTF
TRBD2,TRBV7-3,TRBJ2-2,CASSGGRGRGELFF
.,TRBV25-1,TRBJ1-2,CASSESIQFGGYPF